This T cell receptor (beta chain) originates from a study of blood T cell repertoires in COVID-19. Germline assignment: CDR1 SEHNR and CDR2 FQNEAQ (reference sequence). The CDR3 contains 18 residues. With 4 bases clipped from V and 3 bases from J, the junction kept 15 bases outside the gene matches. Per the study methods: Counts of nucleated cells, estimated from reference gene primer amplification, were obtained. This table comes from immunoSEQ multiplex PCR, and its TCRdb copy is limited to in-frame clones, with some not included. V and J calls and clone size are copied from that table; D and trimming were computed from the DNA. The table shows hundreds of thousands of clones, with around 80% occurring only once.

This TCR derives from a woman of 80 years or more with active or convalescent COVID-19. The source material was peripheral blood. V usage is TRBV7-9 and J usage is TRBJ2-3; 8 bases agree with TRBD1. CDR3 amino acids: CASSSKLDRGLQTDTQYF. The DNA for the CDR3 is TGTGCCAGCAGCTCGAAACTCGACAGGGGCTTACAAACAGATACGCAGTATTTT.